The sequence of this T cell receptor (beta chain) was determined in a study of T cell repertoires in cytomegalovirus infection. TCRdb re-called the reads with MiXCR, one entry per CDR3 protein. The data contain approximately 910,000 distinct CDR3 sequences, roughly 30% of them singletons. V shed 1 base, J shed 7 bases, and the junction held 2 bases outside the gene matches. Looked up from germline, CDR1 is SGHVS and CDR2 is FNYEAQ. The CDR3 length is 14 residues. In the case of this clonotype: The antigen is undetermined.

This chain joins TRBV7-6 and TRBJ1-4; TRBD1 matches 8 bases. Source: cultured CD8+ T cells from PBMCs, taken from culture after CMV antigen stimulation. The source is a human donor in good health (CMV status not recorded). Some clones in this sample may be carry-over from other donors' samples. CDR3 sequence: CASSLGGQGEKLFF. In DNA, the CDR3 is TGTGCCAGCAGCTTAGGCGGACAGGGTGAAAAACTGTTTTTT.